This T cell receptor (beta chain) was retrieved from a study of beta chain features in type 1 diabetes. Study findings and constraints: Within each of all four CD4+ subsets, Type 1 diabetes patients had TCRB CDR3s that were moderately but significantly shorter.

The CDR3 length is 13 residues. cDNA synthesis used the whole RNA isolate, giving expressed TCRB sequences. Clones were sequenced by immunoSEQ multiplex PCR, and TCRdb holds only the in-frame ones, with some missing. The sample gives 120,000 or so clones, around 15% of which show up once; around 2.5% is in the top ten. In the case of this clone: What it recognizes is unknown.

Sequencing was carried out using central memory CD4+ T cells from blood. The chain employs TRBV12-1 and TRBJ2-7; the table's D call, TRBD1, has no DNA check behind it. TRBV12-1 is assigned pseudogene status. The sequence was collected from a man aged 18-30 years with type 1 diabetes. The CDR3 loop is CASTPTGSYEQYF. In nucleotides, the CDR3 is TGTGCCAGCACCCCGACAGGATCCTACGAGCAGTACTTC.